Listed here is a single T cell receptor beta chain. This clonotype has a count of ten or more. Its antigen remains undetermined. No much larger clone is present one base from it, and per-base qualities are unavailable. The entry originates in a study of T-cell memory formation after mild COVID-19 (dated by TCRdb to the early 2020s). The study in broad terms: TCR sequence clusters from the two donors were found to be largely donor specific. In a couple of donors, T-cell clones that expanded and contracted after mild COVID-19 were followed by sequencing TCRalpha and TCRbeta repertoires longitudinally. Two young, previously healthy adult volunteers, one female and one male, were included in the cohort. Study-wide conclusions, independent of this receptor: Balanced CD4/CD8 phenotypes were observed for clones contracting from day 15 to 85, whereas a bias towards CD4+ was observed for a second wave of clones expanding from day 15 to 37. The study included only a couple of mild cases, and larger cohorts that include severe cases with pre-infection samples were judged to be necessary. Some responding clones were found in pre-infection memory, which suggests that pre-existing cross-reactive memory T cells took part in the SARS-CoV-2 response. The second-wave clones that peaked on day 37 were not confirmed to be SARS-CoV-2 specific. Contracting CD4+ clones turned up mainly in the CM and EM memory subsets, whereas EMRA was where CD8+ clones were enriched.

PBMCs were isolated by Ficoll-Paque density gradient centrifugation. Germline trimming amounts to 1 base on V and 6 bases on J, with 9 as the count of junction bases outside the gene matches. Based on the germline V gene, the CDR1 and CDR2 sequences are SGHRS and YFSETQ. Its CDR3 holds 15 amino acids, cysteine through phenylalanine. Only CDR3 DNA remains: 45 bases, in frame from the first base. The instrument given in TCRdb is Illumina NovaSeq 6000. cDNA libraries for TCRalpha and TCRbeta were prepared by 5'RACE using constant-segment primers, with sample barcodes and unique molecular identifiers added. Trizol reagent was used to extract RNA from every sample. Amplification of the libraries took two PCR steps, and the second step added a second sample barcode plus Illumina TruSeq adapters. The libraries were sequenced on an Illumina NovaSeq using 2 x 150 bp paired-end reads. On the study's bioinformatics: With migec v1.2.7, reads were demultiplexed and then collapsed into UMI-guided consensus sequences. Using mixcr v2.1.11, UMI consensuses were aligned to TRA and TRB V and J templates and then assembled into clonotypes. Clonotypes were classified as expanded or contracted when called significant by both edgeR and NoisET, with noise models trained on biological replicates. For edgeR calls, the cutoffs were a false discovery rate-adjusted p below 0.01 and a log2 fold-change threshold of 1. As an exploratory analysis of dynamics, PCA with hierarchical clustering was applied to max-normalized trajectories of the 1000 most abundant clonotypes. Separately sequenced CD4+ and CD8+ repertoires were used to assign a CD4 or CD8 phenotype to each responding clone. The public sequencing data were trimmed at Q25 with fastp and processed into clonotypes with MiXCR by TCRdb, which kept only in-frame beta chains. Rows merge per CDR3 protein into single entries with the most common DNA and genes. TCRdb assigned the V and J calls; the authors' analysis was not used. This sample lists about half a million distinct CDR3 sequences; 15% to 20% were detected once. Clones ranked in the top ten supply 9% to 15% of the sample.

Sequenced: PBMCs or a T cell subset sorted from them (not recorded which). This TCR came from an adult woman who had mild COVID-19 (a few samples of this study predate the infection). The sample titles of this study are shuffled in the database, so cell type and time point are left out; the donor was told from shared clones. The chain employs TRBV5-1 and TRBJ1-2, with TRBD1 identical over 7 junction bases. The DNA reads TGCGCCAGCAGCTTGTGGCCCCCCACAGGGGATGGCTACACCTTC. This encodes CASSLWPPTGDGYTF.